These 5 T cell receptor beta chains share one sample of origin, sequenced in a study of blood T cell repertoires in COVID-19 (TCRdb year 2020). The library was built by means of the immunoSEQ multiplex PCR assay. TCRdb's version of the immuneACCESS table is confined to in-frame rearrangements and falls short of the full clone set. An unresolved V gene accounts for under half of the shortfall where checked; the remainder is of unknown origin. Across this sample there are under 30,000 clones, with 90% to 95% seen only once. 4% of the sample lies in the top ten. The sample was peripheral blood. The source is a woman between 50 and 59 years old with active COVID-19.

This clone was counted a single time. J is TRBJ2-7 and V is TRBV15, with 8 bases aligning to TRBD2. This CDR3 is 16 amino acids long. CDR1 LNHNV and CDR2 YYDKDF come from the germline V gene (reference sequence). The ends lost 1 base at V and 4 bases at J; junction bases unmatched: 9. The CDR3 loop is CATSRGPTGLGYEQYF. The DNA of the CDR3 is TGTGCCACCAGCAGAGGCCCCACGGGACTAGGATACGAGCAGTACTTC.

This CDR3 is CASSYSGTGGHEAFF. In DNA form, the CDR3 reads TGTGCCAGCAGTTACTCCGGGACAGGGGGACATGAAGCTTTCTTT. The chain carries TRBV6-6 and TRBJ1-1, with TRBD1 matching over 11 bases. The V gene's germline CDR1 is MNHNY and CDR2 SVGAGI (reference sequence). The CDR3 covers 15 residues. V dropped 0 bases and J dropped 7; count of bases not matched to a gene: 4.

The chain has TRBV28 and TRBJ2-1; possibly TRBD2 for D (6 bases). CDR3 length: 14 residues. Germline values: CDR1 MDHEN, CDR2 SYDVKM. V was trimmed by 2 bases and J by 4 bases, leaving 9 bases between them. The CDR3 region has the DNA TGTGCCAGCAGTTTAAGCGGGCCTTACAATGAGCAGTTCTTC. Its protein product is CASSLSGPYNEQFF.

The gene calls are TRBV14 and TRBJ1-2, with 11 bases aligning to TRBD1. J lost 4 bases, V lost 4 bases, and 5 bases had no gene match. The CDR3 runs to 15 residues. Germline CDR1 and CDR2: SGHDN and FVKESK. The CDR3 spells CASSRIGTGGYGYTF. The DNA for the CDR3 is TGTGCCAGCAGCCGTATCGGGACAGGGGGCTATGGCTACACCTTC.

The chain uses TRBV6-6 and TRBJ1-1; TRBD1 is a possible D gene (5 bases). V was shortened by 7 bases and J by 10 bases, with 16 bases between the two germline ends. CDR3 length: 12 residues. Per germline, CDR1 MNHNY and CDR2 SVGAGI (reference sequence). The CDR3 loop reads CASTPPGEGAFF. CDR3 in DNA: TGTGCCAGCACCCCCCCGGGGGAGGGAGCTTTCTTT.